The clone carrying this TCR beta chain was observed once. No antigen is known for it. The junction and the germline gene differ at one end; a read error may be behind it. Amplification of TCR beta CDR3 regions was performed using RNA transcripts as template. Using the HTBI primer set, a first-round RT-PCR was run on the TCR CDR3. MiXCR, applied by TCRdb to the multiplex PCR reads, yields one record per CDR3 protein. The sample has about 600,000 distinct CDR3 sequences, more than 15% seen once. The sample originates from a study of T cells in Graves' hyperthyroidism and ophthalmopathy. About the research overall: Blood from the periphery was taken at initial diagnosis, before any treatment. General study results and limits: Ophthalmopathy, which appeared later, was predicted by the model a median roughly 6.6 months before onset.

The germline gives CDR1 SNHLY, CDR2 FYNNEI. The CDR3 is 15 amino acids. This TCR was recovered from a woman in her 40s with Graves' ophthalmopathy. V is TRBV2 and J is TRBJ1-5; 9 bases fit TRBD1. Sequencing was performed on blood. The CDR3 spells CASTRWGTGNRPQHF. CDR3 bases: TGTGCCAGCACCAGATGGGGGACAGGGAATCGGCCCCAGCATTTT. Combining the CDR3 with reference TRBV2 and TRBJ1-5 gives the whole variable domain EPEVTQTPSHQVTQMGQEVILRCVPISNHLYFYWYRQILGQKVEFLVSFYNNEISEKSEIFDDQFSVERPDGSNFTLKIRSTKLEDSAMYFCASTRWGTGNRPQHFGDGTRLSIL.